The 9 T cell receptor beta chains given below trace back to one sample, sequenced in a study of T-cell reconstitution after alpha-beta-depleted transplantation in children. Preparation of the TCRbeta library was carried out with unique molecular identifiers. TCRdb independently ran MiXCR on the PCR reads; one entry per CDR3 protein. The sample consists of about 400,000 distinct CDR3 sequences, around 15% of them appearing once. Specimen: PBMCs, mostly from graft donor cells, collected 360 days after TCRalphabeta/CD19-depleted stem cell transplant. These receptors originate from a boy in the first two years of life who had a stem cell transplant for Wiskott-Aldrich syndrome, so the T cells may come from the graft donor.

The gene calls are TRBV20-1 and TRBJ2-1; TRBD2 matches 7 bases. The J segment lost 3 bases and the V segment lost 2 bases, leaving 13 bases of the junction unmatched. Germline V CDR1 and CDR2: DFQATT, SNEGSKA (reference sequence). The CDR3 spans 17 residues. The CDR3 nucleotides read TGCAGTGCTAGACCTCGTCGCACTAGCGAGTTCTACAATGAGCAGTTCTTC. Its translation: CSARPRRTSEFYNEQFF.

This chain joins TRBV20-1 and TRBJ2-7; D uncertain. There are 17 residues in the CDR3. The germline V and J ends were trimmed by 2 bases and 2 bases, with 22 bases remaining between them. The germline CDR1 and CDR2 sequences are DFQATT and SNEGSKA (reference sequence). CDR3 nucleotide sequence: TGCAGTGCTAGACCCCCTGGTTTATGGTACGGACCCTACGAGCAGTACTTC. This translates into CSARPPGLWYGPYEQYF.

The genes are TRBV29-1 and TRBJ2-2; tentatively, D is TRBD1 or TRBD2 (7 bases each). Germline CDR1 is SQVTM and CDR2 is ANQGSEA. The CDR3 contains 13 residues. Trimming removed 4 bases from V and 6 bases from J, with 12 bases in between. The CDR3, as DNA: TGCAGCGTTGGCCAGGGGGGGGCCGGGGAGCTGTTTTTT. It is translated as CSVGQGGAGELFF.

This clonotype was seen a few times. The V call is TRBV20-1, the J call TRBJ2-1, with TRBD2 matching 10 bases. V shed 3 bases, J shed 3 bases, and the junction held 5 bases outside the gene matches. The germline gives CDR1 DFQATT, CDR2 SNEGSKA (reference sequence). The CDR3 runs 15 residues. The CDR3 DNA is TGCAGTGCTAGCAATAGCGGGGGGTTCTACAATGAGCAGTTCTTC. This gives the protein CSASNSGGFYNEQFF.

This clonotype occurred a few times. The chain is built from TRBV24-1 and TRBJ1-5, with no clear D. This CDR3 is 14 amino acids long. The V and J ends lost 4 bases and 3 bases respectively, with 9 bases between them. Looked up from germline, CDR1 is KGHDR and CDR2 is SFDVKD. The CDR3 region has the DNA TGTGCCACCAGTGACCCTAGGACCAATCAGCCCCAGCATTTT. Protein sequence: CATSDPRTNQPQHF.

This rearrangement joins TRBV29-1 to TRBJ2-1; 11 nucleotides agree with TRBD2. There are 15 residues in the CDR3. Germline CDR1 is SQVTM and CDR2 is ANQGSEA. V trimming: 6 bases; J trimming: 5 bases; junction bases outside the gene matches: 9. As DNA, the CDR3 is TGCAGCGTGGGAATACTAGCGGGGGCAGACAATGAGCAGTTCTTC. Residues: CSVGILAGADNEQFF.

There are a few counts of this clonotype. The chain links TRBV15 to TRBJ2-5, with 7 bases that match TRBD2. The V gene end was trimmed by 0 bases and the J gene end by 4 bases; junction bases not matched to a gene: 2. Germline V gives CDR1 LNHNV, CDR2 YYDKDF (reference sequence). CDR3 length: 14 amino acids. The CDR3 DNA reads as TGTGCCACCAGCAGAGATCCGGGGGGAGAGACCCAGTACTTC. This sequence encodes CATSRDPGGETQYF.

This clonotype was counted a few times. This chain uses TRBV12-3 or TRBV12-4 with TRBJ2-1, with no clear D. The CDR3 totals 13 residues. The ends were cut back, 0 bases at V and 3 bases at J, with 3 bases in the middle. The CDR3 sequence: CASSLARYNEQFF. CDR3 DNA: TGTGCCAGCAGTTTAGCCCGCTACAATGAGCAGTTCTTC.

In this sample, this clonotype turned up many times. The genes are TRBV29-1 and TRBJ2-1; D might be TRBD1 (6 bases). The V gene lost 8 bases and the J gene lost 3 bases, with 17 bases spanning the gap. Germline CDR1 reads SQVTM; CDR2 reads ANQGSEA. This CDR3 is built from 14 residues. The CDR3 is CSYTRDKIYNEQFF. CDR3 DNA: TGCAGCTACACCCGGGACAAGATCTACAATGAGCAGTTCTTC.